This passage covers 8 T cell receptor beta chains from one sample sequenced in a study of CD8 T cells in ankylosing spondylitis (dated by TCRdb to 2015 to 2018). Library preparation used 5' RACE. Sequencing took place on an Illumina HiSeq 2500. The public sequencing data were trimmed at Q25 with fastp and processed into clonotypes with MiXCR by TCRdb, which kept only in-frame beta chains. Merged by CDR3 protein, the rows form single entries marked with the most common genes and DNA. Within this sample are about 250,000 distinct CDR3 sequences, with around 25% of them counted one time only. Clones ranked in the top ten supply 0.5% to 0.75% of the sample. The sample was blood, either unsorted or a sorted T cell fraction (not recorded which). These receptors were collected from a male donor with ankylosing spondylitis or in good health (not recorded which).

The CDR3 region is CSARPLRYDRSRTDTQYF. CDR3 nucleotide sequence: TGCAGTGCTAGACCTCTCAGGTACGATCGGTCACGCACAGATACGCAGTATTTT. This chain links TRBV20-1 with TRBJ2-3; the D is unclear. The CDR3 covers 18 residues. Germline lookup yields CDR1 DFQATT and CDR2 SNEGSKA (reference sequence). V was trimmed by 2 bases and J by 1 base, leaving 22 bases between them.

The chain couples TRBV12-3 or TRBV12-4 to TRBJ2-7; 7 bases are a match to TRBD1. This CDR3 has 16 amino acids. V was pared by 2 bases and J by 8 bases, with 15 bases of the junction left unmatched. The CDR3, as DNA: TGTGCCAGCAGTTTATCATACCTCCGGGACAGAGATCAGCAGTACTTC. This encodes CASSLSYLRDRDQQYF.

This clonotype was recorded many times. The chain couples TRBV20-1 to TRBJ1-5; TRBD1 agrees at 10 bases. Germline values: CDR1 DFQATT, CDR2 SNEGSKA (reference sequence). J lost 7 bases, V lost 6 bases, and 9 bases had no gene match. This CDR3 comprises 14 residues. This CDR3 reads CSAGTGDFGQPQHF. DNA of the CDR3: TGCAGTGCGGGGACAGGGGATTTTGGCCAGCCCCAGCATTTT.

This rearrangement joins TRBV20-1 to TRBJ1-2, with D unclear. The germline CDR1 and CDR2 sequences are DFQATT and SNEGSKA (reference sequence). This CDR3 spans 12 amino acids. V was shortened by 6 bases and J by 2 bases, with 10 bases between the two germline ends. The CDR3 spells CSAQPGNYGYTF. The CDR3 nucleotides are TGCAGTGCCCAGCCAGGAAACTATGGCTACACCTTC.

The CDR3 spells CASTGVRDYGYTF. The DNA of the CDR3 is TGTGCCAGCACCGGGGTCAGGGACTATGGCTACACCTTC. The V gene is TRBV2, the J gene TRBJ1-2, with a tentative D call TRBD1 (5 bases). CDR1 and CDR2 from the germline V gene are SNHLY and FYNNEI. The CDR3 length is 13 residues. V was shortened by 7 bases and J by 3 bases, with 12 bases between the two germline ends.

This clonotype has more than one count but fewer than ten. The gene calls are TRBV12-3 or TRBV12-4 and TRBJ1-5, with TRBD1 identical over 8 bases. The CDR3 sequence is 14 residues long. Losses at the gene ends were 5 bases for V and 6 bases for J; bases not matched to a gene: 6. This CDR3 reads CASSLRQGSQPQHF. The CDR3 coding sequence is TGTGCCAGCAGTCTACGACAGGGGAGTCAGCCCCAGCATTTT.

This rearrangement joins TRBV20-1 to TRBJ2-5, with TRBD2 identical over 7 bases. This CDR3 contains 15 residues. V lost 0 bases, J lost 1 base, and 5 bases stayed unmatched. The germline CDR1 and CDR2 sequences are DFQATT and SNEGSKA (reference sequence). CDR3 nucleotides: TGCAGTGCTAGAGATCCCCGGGGGGTCCAAGAGACCCAGTACTTC. Its translation is CSARDPRGVQETQYF.

This clonotype was recorded at least ten times. The rearrangement joins TRBV2 to TRBJ2-5, with TRBD1 matching 7 bases. The CDR3 covers 13 residues. V lost 4 bases to trimming and J lost 2 bases; unmatched junction nucleotides: 1. CDR1 and CDR2 from the germline V gene are SNHLY and FYNNEI. DNA of the CDR3: TGTGCCAGCAGTGGACAGGGACAAGAGACCCAGTACTTC. This translates into CASSGQGQETQYF. Full variable domain (rest looked up from reference TRBV2 and TRBJ2-5): EPEVTQTPSHQVTQMGQEVILRCVPISNHLYFYWYRQILGQKVEFLVSFYNNEISEKSEIFDDQFSVERPDGSNFTLKIRSTKLEDSAMYFCASSGQGQETQYFGPGTRLLVL.